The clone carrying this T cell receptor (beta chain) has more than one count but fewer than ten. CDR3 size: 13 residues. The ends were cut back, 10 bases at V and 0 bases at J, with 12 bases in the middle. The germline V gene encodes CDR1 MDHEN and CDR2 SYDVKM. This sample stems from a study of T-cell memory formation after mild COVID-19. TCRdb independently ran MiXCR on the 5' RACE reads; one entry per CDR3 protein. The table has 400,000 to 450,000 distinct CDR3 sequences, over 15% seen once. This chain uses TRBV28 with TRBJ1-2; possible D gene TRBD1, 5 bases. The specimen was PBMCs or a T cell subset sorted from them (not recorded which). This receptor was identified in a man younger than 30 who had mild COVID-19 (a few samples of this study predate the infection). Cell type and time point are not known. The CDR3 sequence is CAITQGTNYGYTF. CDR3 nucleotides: TGTGCCATAACCCAGGGAACTAACTATGGCTACACCTTC.